This T cell receptor (beta chain) is drawn from a study of molecular identifiers for immune sequencing clone quantification. General study results and limits: Clones exceeding 20 RNA copies carried over 98% of effector molecules but under 1% of naive-cell molecules.

Trimming removed 1 base from V and 4 bases from J; junction bases left unmatched: 4. The CDR3 extends over 13 amino acids. The germline CDR1 and CDR2 sequences are DFQATT and SNEGSKA (reference sequence). This clonotype was recorded a few times. The antigen remains undetermined. MiXCR, run by TCRdb on the PCR reads, gives a single entry per CDR3 protein. Of about 510,000 distinct CDR3 sequences in the sample, less than 30% were seen once. V and J are TRBV20-1 and TRBJ2-7, with 7 bases lining up with TRBD2. The source material was naive CD8+ T cells from blood, with Jurkat cell RNA spiked in. Subset noted: FACS-sorted CD8+CD4-CCR7+CD45RA+ naive T cells. This receptor was taken from a human donor in good health. Some libraries in this study had Jurkat cell RNA spiked in. Here the CDR3 reads CSARATSEYEQYF. DNA for the CDR3: TGCAGTGCTAGAGCAACTAGCGAATACGAGCAGTACTTC.